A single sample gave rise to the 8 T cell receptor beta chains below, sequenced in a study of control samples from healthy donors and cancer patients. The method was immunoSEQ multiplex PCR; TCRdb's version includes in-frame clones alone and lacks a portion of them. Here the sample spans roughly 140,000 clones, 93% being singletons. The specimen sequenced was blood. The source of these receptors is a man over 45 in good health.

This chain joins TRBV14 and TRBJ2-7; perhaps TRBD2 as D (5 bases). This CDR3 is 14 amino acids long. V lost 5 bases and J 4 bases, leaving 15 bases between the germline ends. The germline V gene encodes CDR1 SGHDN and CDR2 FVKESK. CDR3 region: CASSIRGLKYEQYF. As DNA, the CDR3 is TGTGCCAGCAGCATCCGGGGTCTGAAGTACGAGCAGTACTTC.

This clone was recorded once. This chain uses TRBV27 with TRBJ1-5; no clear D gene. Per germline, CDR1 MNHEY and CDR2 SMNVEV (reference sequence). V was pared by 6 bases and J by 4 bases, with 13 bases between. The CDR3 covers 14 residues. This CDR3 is CASSPNRANQPQHF. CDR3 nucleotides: TGTGCCAGCAGCCCCAACCGGGCGAATCAGCCCCAGCATTTT.

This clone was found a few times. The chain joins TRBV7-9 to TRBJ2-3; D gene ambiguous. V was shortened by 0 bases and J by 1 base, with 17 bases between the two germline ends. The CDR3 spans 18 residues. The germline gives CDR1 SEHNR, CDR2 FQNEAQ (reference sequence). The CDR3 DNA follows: TGTGCCAGCAGCTTAGCATTGATGCGAACCCTGCGCACAGATACGCAGTATTTT. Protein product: CASSLALMRTLRTDTQYF.

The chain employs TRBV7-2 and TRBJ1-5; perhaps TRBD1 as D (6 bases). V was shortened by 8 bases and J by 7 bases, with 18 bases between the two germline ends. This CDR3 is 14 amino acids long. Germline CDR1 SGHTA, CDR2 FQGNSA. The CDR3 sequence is CASGGAGLAQPQHF. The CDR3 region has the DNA TGTGCCAGCGGGGGGGCGGGGCTTGCGCAGCCCCAGCATTTT.

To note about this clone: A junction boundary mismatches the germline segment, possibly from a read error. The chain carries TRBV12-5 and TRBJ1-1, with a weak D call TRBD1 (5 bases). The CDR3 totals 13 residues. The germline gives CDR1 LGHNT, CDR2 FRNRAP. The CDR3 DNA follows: TGTGCTAGTGGTTTGGTACGGCAAGGGGCGCGTTATTTT. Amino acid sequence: CASGLVRQGARYF.

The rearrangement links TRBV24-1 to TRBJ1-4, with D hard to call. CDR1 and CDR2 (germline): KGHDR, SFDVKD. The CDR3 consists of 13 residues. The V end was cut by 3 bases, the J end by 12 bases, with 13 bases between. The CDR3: CATSDPLKAELFF. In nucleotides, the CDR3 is TGTGCCACCAGTGATCCATTGAAGGCCGAACTGTTTTTT.

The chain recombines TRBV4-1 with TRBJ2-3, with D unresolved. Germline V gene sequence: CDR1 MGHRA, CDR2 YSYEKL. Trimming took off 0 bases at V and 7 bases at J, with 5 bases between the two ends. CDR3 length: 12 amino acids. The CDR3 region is CASSQEGYTQYF. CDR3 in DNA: TGCGCCAGCAGCCAAGAGGGTTATACGCAGTATTTT.

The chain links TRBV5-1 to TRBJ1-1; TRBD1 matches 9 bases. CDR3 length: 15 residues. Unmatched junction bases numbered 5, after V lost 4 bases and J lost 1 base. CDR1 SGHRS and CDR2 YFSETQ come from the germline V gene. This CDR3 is CASSEPGQGNTEAFF. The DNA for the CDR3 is TGCGCCAGCAGCGAACCGGGACAGGGGAACACTGAAGCTTTCTTT.